This passage covers 3 T cell receptor beta chains from one sample sequenced in a study of shared clonotypes between healthy human individuals (TCRdb year 2020). Preparation of the library involved the immunoSEQ multiplex PCR assay. In its TCRdb copy, this immuneACCESS table keeps in-frame sequences only and misses some clones. Where compared with another copy, unresolved V genes explain less than half of these, and the others have no known cause. The sample profile shows roughly 2,300,000 clones; less than 95% of them were found once. 0.3% to 0.45% of the sample is in the top ten clones. The sample was naive CD4+ T cells from PBMCs. Reading the label with the study, this specimen's cell subset or site is: CD45RA+ positively selected. Source of these receptors: a man younger than 30 in good health. Some clones in this sample may be carry-over from other donors' samples.

CDR3 sequence: CASSLGTSGQETQYF. The CDR3 DNA sequence: TGTGCCAGCAGCTTAGGGACTAGCGGCCAAGAGACCCAGTACTTC. V gene TRBV7-9 combines with J gene TRBJ2-5; TRBD2 aligns across 10 bases. After removal of 1 base from V and 1 base from J, the junction contained 0 bases not matched to a gene. The CDR3 is made up of 15 amino acids. Germline V CDR1 and CDR2: SEHNR, FQNEAQ (reference sequence).

The DNA for the CDR3 is TGTGCCAGTAGTAAGGGGCTCGAGCAGTACTTC. It is translated as CASSKGLEQYF. The chain joins TRBV19 to TRBJ2-7; D may be TRBD1 (5 bases). The CDR3 length is 11 residues. Germline V lookup: CDR1 LNHDA, CDR2 SQIVND (reference sequence). V was shortened by 4 bases and J by 6 bases, with 7 bases between the two germline ends.

The J gene is TRBJ2-6, the V gene TRBV6-1; D possibly matches TRBD1 or TRBD2 (5 bases each). V was pared by 4 bases and J by 0 bases, with 16 bases between. Germline CDR1 and CDR2: MNHNS and SASEGT. The CDR3 spans 18 residues. CDR3 in amino acids: CASSVTGTYFSGANVLTF. The CDR3 nucleotides are TGTGCCAGCAGTGTAACCGGGACCTACTTCTCTGGGGCCAACGTCCTGACTTTC.